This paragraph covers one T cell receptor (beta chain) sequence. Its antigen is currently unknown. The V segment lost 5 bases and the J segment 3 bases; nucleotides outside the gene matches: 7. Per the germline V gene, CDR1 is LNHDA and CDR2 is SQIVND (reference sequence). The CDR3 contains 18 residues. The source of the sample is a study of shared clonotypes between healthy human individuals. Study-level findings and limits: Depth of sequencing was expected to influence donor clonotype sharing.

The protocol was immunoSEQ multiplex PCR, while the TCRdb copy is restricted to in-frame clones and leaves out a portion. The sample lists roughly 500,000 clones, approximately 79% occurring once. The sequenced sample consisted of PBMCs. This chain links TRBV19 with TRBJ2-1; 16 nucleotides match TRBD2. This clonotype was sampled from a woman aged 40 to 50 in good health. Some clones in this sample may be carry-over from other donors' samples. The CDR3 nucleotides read TGTGCCAGTAGTCCGGGACTAGCGGGAGGGCCTGACTACAATGAGCAGTTCTTC. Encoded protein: CASSPGLAGGPDYNEQFF. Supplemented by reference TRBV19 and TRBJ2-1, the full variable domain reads DGGITQSPKYLFRKEGQNVTLSCEQNLNHDAMYWYRQDPGQGLRLIYYSQIVNDFQKGDIAEGYSVSREKKESFPLTVTSAQKNPTAFYLCASSPGLAGGPDYNEQFFGPGTRLTVL.